Sequencing of this TCR beta chain was carried out in a study of T cells in Graves' hyperthyroidism and ophthalmopathy. The overall study: Peripheral blood was collected at initial diagnosis, before any treatment.

Study-level points and caveats: With a median lead of around 5.9 months before onset, the model predicted ophthalmopathy.

Looked up from germline, CDR1 is MDHEN and CDR2 is SYDVKM. The CDR3 has 13 amino acids. The ends were cut back, 3 bases at V and 6 bases at J, with 12 bases in the middle. There are many counts of this clonotype. Its target is unknown. The TCR beta CDR3 regions underwent amplification using RNA transcripts as the source. HTBI primers were used for first-round RT-PCR of the TCR CDR3. From the multiplex PCR reads, TCRdb called clonotypes with MiXCR, one entry per CDR3 protein. The repertoire holds about 300,000 distinct CDR3 sequences, about 14% seen once, with about 8% in the top ten. This rearrangement joins TRBV28 to TRBJ2-7; unclear D gene. The clonotype originates from a woman in her thirties with Graves' hyperthyroidism that later progressed to Graves' ophthalmopathy. The material sequenced was blood. CDR3 region: CASSLLEIGEQYF. CDR3 DNA sequence: TGTGCCAGCAGTTTGCTAGAGATCGGCGAGCAGTACTTC.